The subject of this entry is one T cell receptor (beta chain). TCRdb keeps only in-frame clones here, not all; method: immunoSEQ multiplex PCR. This sample has nearly 80,000 clones, with 75% to 95% found just once. Trimming cost V 4 bases and J 2 bases, with 12 bases left between them. This CDR3 comprises 14 residues. Per germline, CDR1 SGHRS and CDR2 YFSETQ. This specimen belongs to a study of OX40 agonist ivuxolimab in advanced cancers. The chain uses TRBV5-1 and TRBJ1-1, with D possibly matching TRBD1 (5 bases). The input for sequencing was CD4+ or CD8+ T cells sorted from blood, taken in a trial of the OX40 agonist ivuxolimab. The receptor was derived from an adult with an advanced solid tumor such as melanoma, head and neck, liver or kidney cancer. CDR3 DNA sequence: TGCGCCAGCAGCCCGGGACGGATTAACACTGAAGCTTTCTTT. It codes for CASSPGRINTEAFF.